The present T cell receptor (beta chain) was sequenced within a study of shared clonotypes between healthy human individuals. Study-wide points: In general, naive subsets displayed greater estimated richness than memory subsets did.

V lost 3 bases to trimming and J lost 2 bases; unmatched junction nucleotides: 0. Per germline, CDR1 GTSNPN and CDR2 SVGIG (reference sequence). The CDR3 runs 13 residues. Libraries were prepared by immunoSEQ multiplex PCR; TCRdb keeps only in-frame clonotypes and omits some of them. The sample yields over a million clones, about 84% seen once. Of note for this clone: Its cognate antigen is unknown. Different DNA sequences within this sample yield the same CDR3.

This clonotype originated in a man younger than 35 in good health. Some clones in this sample may be carry-over from other donors' samples. The V gene is TRBV30, the J gene TRBJ1-2, with 10 bases that match TRBD1. Material: memory CD4+ T cells from PBMCs. Subset reported: CD45RA-negative fraction. For the CDR3, the DNA is TGTGCCTGGAGGGACAGGGGGAACTATGGCTACACCTTC. Translated, it gives CAWRDRGNYGYTF.